This T cell receptor (beta chain) derives from a study of early T cells in non-severe SARS-CoV-2 infection. Ten or more counts support this clonotype. Each single cDNA molecule received a unique molecular identifier. TCRdb re-derived calls from the 5' RACE reads in MiXCR, one entry per CDR3 protein. Of around 63,000 distinct CDR3 sequences listed, roughly 13% were seen once; the top ten hold around 4.7%. The CDR3 covers 14 residues. V lost 4 bases, J lost 3 bases, and 12 bases lay in between. Germline V CDR1 and CDR2: SGHAT, FQNNGV. The receptor's source is an adult who was a healthcare worker with PCR-confirmed SARS-CoV-2 infection or an uninfected control (not recorded which). The gene calls are TRBV11-2 and TRBJ1-2, with a weak D call TRBD1 (5 bases). Sequenced input: whole blood. In nucleotides, the CDR3 is TGTGCCAGCAGCTCCCCGGGGGAGTACTATGGCTACACCTTC. Its protein product is CASSSPGEYYGYTF.